The following is a T cell receptor (beta chain) sequence with its context. This table comes from immunoSEQ multiplex PCR, and its TCRdb copy is limited to in-frame clones, with some not included. The data contain some 170,000 clones, roughly 86% of them singletons. Deletions cut 4 bases from V and 6 bases from J, with 11 bases between. The CDR3 covers 13 residues. Germline values: CDR1 SGHDT, CDR2 YYEEEE. The data derive from a study of cytomegalovirus exposure and HLA in healthy donors. This sequence originates from a man under 40 in good health and CMV-seropositive. The rearrangement uses TRBV5-6 and TRBJ1-5; weak D call: TRBD1 (5 bases). The sample comprised PBMCs. CDR3: CASSHGAVQPQHF. Written as DNA, the CDR3 is TGTGCCAGCAGCCATGGGGCGGTTCAGCCCCAGCATTTT.